This T cell receptor beta chain was profiled in a study of response to subunit inactivated influenza vaccine. Broader study findings: A suggestion made by the authors is that each seasonal influenza vaccination recruits few new T cells.

About this clonotype itself: Its antigen remains unknown.

Germline loops: CDR1 SGHTA, CDR2 FQGNSA. With V trimmed by 5 bases and J by 2 bases, 5 bases remained unmatched. The CDR3 totals 15 residues. TCRdb re-called the RT-PCR reads through MiXCR, storing one row per CDR3 protein. The table has more than 600,000 distinct CDR3 sequences, roughly 20% seen once; the top ten hold roughly 10%. Here the sequenced sample was PBMCs from blood, taken 4 to 6 days after vaccination. The J gene is TRBJ1-5, the V gene TRBV7-2, with 8 bases aligning to TRBD1. This TCR was sampled from a man in his forties or fifties who received an inactivated influenza vaccine. The CDR3 is CASSTQTGGNQPQHF. DNA for the CDR3: TGTGCCAGCAGCACCCAGACAGGGGGCAATCAGCCCCAGCATTTT.